These 15 T cell receptor beta chains originate from one sample sequenced in a study of regulatory T cells in long-lasting Graves disease. Arm-PCR with iRepertoire HTBI primers amplified the CDR3 regions for these TCR beta libraries. TCRdb re-called the multiplex PCR reads through MiXCR, storing one row per CDR3 protein. The sample records a few hundred thousand distinct CDR3 sequences, around 16% being singletons. The time point denotes: newly diagnosed GD, antithyroid drugs for less than 3 months. PBMC RNA was the source of the TCR library. The sequences come from peripheral blood mononuclear cells (PBMCs), collected at new diagnosis, from a patient treated with antithyroid drugs. The receptors here all came from a female donor with Graves disease.

Many counts were recorded for this clonotype. V is TRBV6-5 and J is TRBJ1-2; no clear D gene. In germline, CDR1 is MNHEY, CDR2 SVGAGI. The CDR3 loop spans 10 amino acids. V gave up 4 bases and J gave up 8 bases, with 5 bases separating them. The CDR3 loop is CASSSAGYTF. The CDR3 DNA sequence: TGTGCCAGCAGTTCCGCCGGCTACACCTTC.

This clonotype was counted many times. The chain links TRBV30 to TRBJ1-6; D gene ambiguous. Between the trimmed V and J ends, which lost 1 base and 7 bases, there was a span of 14 bases. The germline V gene has CDR1 GTSNPN and CDR2 SVGIG (reference sequence). The CDR3 has 15 residues. CDR3 protein: CAWSAPGLWNSPLHF. CDR3 sequence (DNA): TGTGCCTGGAGTGCCCCAGGACTTTGGAATTCACCCCTCCACTTT.

This clonotype was picked up many times. The rearrangement links TRBV6-4 to TRBJ2-1; 9 nucleotides align to TRBD2. The CDR3 consists of 15 residues. Germline CDR1 and CDR2: MRHNA and SNTAGT. The junction had 3 bases not matched to a gene; V was cut back by 3 bases and J by 3 bases. CDR3 sequence (DNA): TGTGCCAGCAGTGAGACTAGCGGAGGCTACAATGAGCAGTTCTTC. This gives the protein CASSETSGGYNEQFF.

The chain recombines TRBV3-1 with TRBJ2-7; D gene uncertain. V was clipped by 4 bases and J by 3 bases, with 13 bases between them. Germline values: CDR1 LGHDT, CDR2 YNNKEL (reference sequence). The CDR3 has 14 amino acids. The CDR3 DNA follows: TGTGCCAGCAGCCGGTCAGGAGACCTCTACGAGCAGTACTTC. This translates into CASSRSGDLYEQYF.

This clonotype was observed at least ten times. J is TRBJ1-2 and V is TRBV12-3 or TRBV12-4; D unclear. The ends were cut back, 6 bases at V and 2 bases at J, with 10 bases in the middle. This CDR3 spans 13 amino acids. CDR3 sequence: CASSAGRNYGYTF. The CDR3 nucleotides read TGTGCCAGCAGCGCGGGAAGGAACTATGGCTACACCTTC.

CDR3 in DNA: TGCGCCAGCAGCCAAGATCCCCGGGAGGGCATGAATGAGCAGTTCTTC. This codes for CASSQDPREGMNEQFF. V and J are TRBV4-1 and TRBJ2-1, with 8 nucleotides matching TRBD2. Germline CDR1 and CDR2: MGHRA and YSYEKL. The CDR3 covers 16 residues. V lost 0 bases and J lost 7; bases outside the gene matches: 8.

The V gene is TRBV6-2 or TRBV6-3, the J gene TRBJ2-7, with 8 positions matching TRBD2. J was trimmed by 4 bases and V by 2 bases; bases with no gene match: 4. The CDR3 is 14 amino acids. Germline assignment: CDR1 MNHEY and CDR2 SVGEGT. The CDR3 DNA follows: TGTGCCAGCAGTTACAGCGGGAGCCTTTACGAGCAGTACTTC. This gives the protein CASSYSGSLYEQYF.

This clonotype has ten or more counts. This sequence joins TRBV7-9 and TRBJ2-1; 8 bases map to TRBD2. The CDR3 has 15 amino acids. Trimming removed 1 base from V and 7 bases from J; junction bases left unmatched: 6. CDR1 is SEHNR, CDR2 FQNEAQ, per germline (reference sequence). CDR3 nucleotide sequence: TGTGCCAGCAGCTTAGTCGGGACTAGTCTTAATGAGCAGTTCTTC. It codes for CASSLVGTSLNEQFF.

This chain links TRBV10-2 with TRBJ1-1; D gene uncertain. The CDR3 totals 15 residues. Per the germline V gene, CDR1 is WSHSY and CDR2 is SAAADI. V was cut by 2 bases and J by 5 bases, with 15 bases left in between. CDR3 sequence reads: CASSETAHPGTEAFF. DNA for the CDR3: TGCGCCAGCAGTGAGACAGCACACCCGGGAACTGAAGCTTTCTTT.

This clonotype has more than one count but fewer than ten. The rearrangement uses TRBV30 and TRBJ2-3; a weak D match, TRBD2 (6 bases). The ends were cut back, 0 bases at V and 2 bases at J, with 9 bases in the middle. CDR3 length: 14 amino acids. CDR1 is GTSNPN, CDR2 SVGIG, per germline (reference sequence). The CDR3 loop is CAWSVGGVTDTQYF. The CDR3 nucleotides are TGTGCCTGGAGTGTCGGGGGTGTCACAGATACGCAGTATTTT.

This clonotype has ten or more counts. The chain carries TRBV11-3 and TRBJ1-3; D is uncertain. Germline V lookup: CDR1 SGHNT, CDR2 YENEEA. Trimming removed 0 bases from V and 2 bases from J, with 8 bases in between. The CDR3 totals 15 residues. The CDR3 sequence is CASSLDGGPGNTIYF. The CDR3 region has the DNA TGTGCCAGCAGCTTAGACGGAGGCCCTGGAAACACCATATATTTT.

This clonotype was counted many times. The gene calls are TRBV24-1 and TRBJ2-6; 9 nucleotides agree with TRBD2. Trimming cost V 5 bases and J 1 base; bases outside gene matches: 5. The CDR3 runs 17 residues. CDR1 and CDR2 (germline): KGHDR, SFDVKD. The DNA of the CDR3 is TGTGCCACCAGTGTTGCGGCGGGAGGGTCTGGGGCCAACGTCCTGACTTTC. Encoded protein: CATSVAAGGSGANVLTF.

In its sample, this clonotype was seen many times. The chain recombines TRBV2 with TRBJ2-5, with D perhaps assigned TRBD1 or TRBD2 (5 bases each). V gave up 6 bases and J gave up 5 bases, with 16 bases separating them. The germline CDR1 and CDR2 sequences are SNHLY and FYNNEI. This CDR3 is built from 14 residues. CDR3 coding DNA: TGTGCCAGCAGCAGGGACCAAGCCGTGGAGACCCAGTACTTC. It specifies CASSRDQAVETQYF.

This clonotype has just a few counts. The CDR3 DNA reads TGTGCCAGCAGCCTCGGGGTCGGGAATGAAGCTTTCTTT. Residues: CASSLGVGNEAFF. The chain carries TRBV7-3 and TRBJ1-1; no reliable D call. From germline, CDR1 is SGHTA and CDR2 FQGTGA. The CDR3 consists of 13 residues. The V end lost 5 bases, the J end lost 7 bases, and 14 bases lay between the germline ends.

This clonotype turned up a few times. CDR3 sequence: CASSPWTGGIAGELFF. CDR3 in DNA: TGTGCCAGCTCACCTTGGACAGGGGGCATCGCCGGGGAGCTGTTTTTT. This chain connects TRBV18 to TRBJ2-2; TRBD1 aligns across 11 bases. The V and J ends lost 3 bases and 6 bases, in that order; junction bases with no gene match: 6. Germline loops: CDR1 KGHSH, CDR2 LQKENI. CDR3 length: 16 residues. The variable domain in full, completed from reference TRBV18 and TRBJ2-2, reads NAGVMQNPRHLVRRRGQEARLRCSPMKGHSHVYWYRQLPEEGLKFMVYLQKENIIDESGMPKERFSAEFPKEGPSILRIQQVVRGDSAAYFCASSPWTGGIAGELFFGEGSRLTVL.